The clone carrying this T cell receptor (beta chain) was counted a few times. Its antigen remains unidentified. The assay was immunoSEQ multiplex PCR, and TCRdb's table has in-frame clones only and misses some. The sample has about 150,000 clones, 70% to 80% seen once. About 2.2 micrograms of genomic DNA (from cryopreserved PBMCs) were used for TCR beta libraries. The sample is drawn from a study of cytotoxic CD8 clonotypes in ibrutinib-treated CLL. Study summary: Response was recorded as partial in approximately 24 patients and complete in 2; at median around 68 months, approximately 14 remained remitted and approximately twelve had progressed. Notes on the study in general: There were few public clonotypes, and on treatment they contracted or stayed stable.

This CDR3 spans 13 amino acids. Trimming left V 7 bases short and J 3 bases short, with 11 bases between. Germline assignment: CDR1 LNHDA and CDR2 SQIVND (reference sequence). The chain links TRBV19 to TRBJ2-3; no definite D call. The receptor comes from a human donor with chronic lymphocytic leukemia. The source was PBMCs, collected after 12 months of ibrutinib treatment. For the CDR3, the DNA is TGTGCCAGTACCAGGTCCTGGACAGATACGCAGTATTTT. Residues: CASTRSWTDTQYF.